This paragraph reports one T cell receptor (beta chain). The record originates from a study of blood T cell repertoires in COVID-19. Across the whole study: Material from acute and convalescent COVID-19 was sourced from the United States, Italy and Spain. PBMCs, B-cell-depleted T cells, or T cells were the source of the cDNA or gDNA that made up the material.

The V gene end was trimmed by 7 bases and the J gene end by 5 bases; junction bases not matched to a gene: 14. Germline V gene data show CDR1 as SNHLY and CDR2 as FYNNEI. This CDR3 comprises 15 residues. Original processing methods: It was from reference gene primer amplification that nucleated cell counts were estimated. Sequenced by immunoSEQ multiplex PCR; TCRdb stores in-frame clones only, minus some. Clone size and V and J calls were adopted from that table, with D and trimming inferred from the DNA. The sample shows 200,000 to 300,000 clones, approximately 85% of them seen only once. The receptor's source is a human donor in a cohort sampled during active COVID-19. Material for sequencing was peripheral blood. This sequence joins TRBV2 and TRBJ2-7; 7 positions match TRBD1. CDR3 DNA: TGTGCCAGCAATTGGGTGAACAGGGGCAACGACGAGCAGTACTTC. This codes for CASNWVNRGNDEQYF.